This T cell receptor (beta chain) was sequenced for a study of siplizumab effects on memory and regulatory T cells. General study findings and limits: Contribution to the alloresponse seemed major for naive T cells, which also seemed more diverse than memory cells.

Repertoires were generated with immunoSEQ multiplex PCR, while TCRdb's copy carries only in-frame clones and drops some. Altogether over 80,000 clones are present, roughly 86% being singletons, with the ten largest covering around 1.4%. The germline gives CDR1 SEHNR, CDR2 FQNEAQ (reference sequence). The J segment lost 3 bases and the V segment lost 4 bases, leaving 8 bases of the junction unmatched. This CDR3 region has 16 residues. To note about this clone: Its matching antigen is unknown.

Sequenced input: Tregs sorted from blood. The sequence came from a human donor in good health. J is TRBJ2-2 and V is TRBV7-9, with 7 positions matching TRBD1. The CDR3 nucleotides are TGTGCCAGCAGCTCGACCACAGGGGACCACACCGGGGAGCTGTTTTTT. Translated, it gives CASSSTTGDHTGELFF.